Listed below are T cell receptor beta chains from one sample, sequenced in a study of response to subunit inactivated influenza vaccine. Using its own MiXCR run on the RT-PCR reads, TCRdb lists one record per CDR3 protein. The sample carries more than 400,000 distinct CDR3 sequences, roughly 7.9% recorded once. The sample in question was PBMCs from blood, obtained less than 30 months after vaccination. The receptors come from a man aged 45-69 years who received an inactivated influenza vaccine. Both conserved end residues are part of each CDR3. The D gene is left open where the match is weak. Where a row states a size, it is once, few, many or the class of an expanded clone; other rows omit it.

>TRBJ2-1|TRBD2|TRBV7-9|few
TGTGCCAGCAGCAATAGCGGGGCACATTACAATGAGCAGTTCTTC
CASSNSGAHYNEQFF
>TRBJ2-7|TRBD1|TRBV20-1|-
TGCAGTGCGGACCGGGACAGCTACGAGCAGTACTTC
CSADRDSYEQYF
>TRBJ2-7|TRBD1|TRBV9|many
TGTGCCAGCAGCGTAGGACCGGGACAGGGGGCCTACGAGCAGTACTTC
CASSVGPGQGAYEQYF
>TRBJ2-4|TRBD2|TRBV28|-
TGTGCCAGCAGTGACTCCCGGGACTACAAAAACATTCAGTACTTC
CASSDSRDYKNIQYF
>TRBJ2-5|TRBD2|TRBV20-1|few
TGCAGTGCTCCCTCGGGGGGGTATGGAGAGACCCAGTACTTC
CSAPSGGYGETQYF
>TRBJ1-1|-|TRBV6-2/TRBV6-3|-
TGTGCCAGCAGTTGGGACGTCTATTCTAGGGCTTTCTTT
CASSWDVYSRAFF
>TRBJ2-2|TRBD2|TRBV20-1|few
TGCAGTGCTAGAGATCTGAAGCTAGCGGGAGGACTAAACACCGGGGAGCTGTTTTTT
CSARDLKLAGGLNTGELFF
>TRBJ2-3|TRBD1|TRBV5-1|few
TGCGCCAGCAGCCCGGGGACAGGGGTTGCGGATACGCAGTATTTT
CASSPGTGVADTQYF
>TRBJ2-3|-|TRBV9|few
TGTGCCAGCAGCGTAGGAGGCGGGGCCCAAAGCACAGATACGCAGTATTTT
CASSVGGGAQSTDTQYF
>TRBJ1-5|-|TRBV6-1|-
TGTGCCAGCACTACAGGGACTAGCAATCAGCCCCAGCATTTT
CASTTGTSNQPQHF
>TRBJ1-1|-|TRBV29-1|-
TGCAGCGGGGGGACGGTGAACACTGAAGCTTTCTTT
CSGGTVNTEAFF
>TRBJ2-1|-|TRBV7-2|many
TGTGCCAGCAGCTTATTGGTAGCGGACAATGAGCAGTTCTTC
CASSLLVADNEQFF
>TRBJ2-1|-|TRBV6-5|many
TGTGCCAGCAGTTACTCGAGGGGAGAGTCCTACAATGAGCAGTTCTTC
CASSYSRGESYNEQFF
>TRBJ2-5|TRBD2|TRBV6-5|few
TGTGCCAGCAGTTCTAGCGGGGGGCGGGGAGAAGAGACCCAGTACTTC
CASSSSGGRGEETQYF
>TRBJ2-4|-|TRBV20-1|few
TGCAGTCCCAGCGATGAAGCCAAAAACATTCAGTACTTC
CSPSDEAKNIQYF
>TRBJ2-4|TRBD1|TRBV12-3/TRBV12-4|few
TGTGCCAGCAGCCCGGGACAGACGTTAAACATTCAGTACTTC
CASSPGQTLNIQYF
>TRBJ2-7|-|TRBV5-6|-
TGTGCCAGCAGCCGGGACGTTTCCTACGAGCAGTACTTC
CASSRDVSYEQYF
>TRBJ2-7|TRBD1|TRBV6-5|-
TGTGCCAGCAGTTCCAGGACAGGGGGTTACGAGCAGTACTTC
CASSSRTGGYEQYF
>TRBJ1-5|-|TRBV12-3/TRBV12-4|many
TGTGCCAGCAGTTTGGGGGGGCCCGGTCAGCCCCAGCATTTT
CASSLGGPGQPQHF
>TRBJ2-7|-|TRBV7-9|-
TGTGCCAGCAGCTCCGATTGGGACAACTCCTACGAGCAGTACTTC
CASSSDWDNSYEQYF
>TRBJ2-1|-|TRBV6-5|few
TGTGCCAGCAGACCAGACCGGGGTGAGCAGTTCTTC
CASRPDRGEQFF
>TRBJ2-7|-|TRBV28|many
TGTGCCAGCAGTTTATTCCACTACGAGCAGTACTTC
CASSLFHYEQYF
>TRBJ2-3|TRBD1|TRBV20-1|few
TGCAGTGTCGTACCGGACAGGGGCAGGACAGATACGCAGTATTTT
CSVVPDRGRTDTQYF
>TRBJ1-1|-|TRBV7-8|many
TGTGCCAGCAGCCCCCAGGGGCGGGGTCCTTCGGGAACTGAAGCTTTCTTT
CASSPQGRGPSGTEAFF
>TRBJ1-2|-|TRBV7-2|many
TGTGCCAGCAGCTTGGGGACTGTTAACTATGGCTACACCTTC
CASSLGTVNYGYTF
>TRBJ2-3|-|TRBV9|few
TGTGCCAGCAGCGTAGAGGGGGGAGCGGGCACAGATACGCAGTATTTT
CASSVEGGAGTDTQYF
>TRBJ2-3|-|TRBV4-3|many
TGCGCCAGCAGCCAAGGGGGAGTCTCAGATACGCAGTATTTT
CASSQGGVSDTQYF
>TRBJ1-5|TRBD1|TRBV12-3/TRBV12-4|-
TGTGCCAGCAGTTTGAGGGGGCAAGACAATCAGCCCCAGCATTTT
CASSLRGQDNQPQHF
>TRBJ2-3|-|TRBV29-1|many
TGCAGCGTTCTTACATTAGATACGCAGTATTTT
CSVLTLDTQYF
>TRBJ2-7|TRBD2|TRBV28|-
TGTGCCGGCAGTTTCCATAGCGGGGGGGTACGTGAGCAGTACTTC
CAGSFHSGGVREQYF
>TRBJ1-2|-|TRBV28|-
TGTGCCAGCAGTTTATTGGGGGCCGCGGGGGACTATGGCTACACCTTC
CASSLLGAAGDYGYTF
>TRBJ2-7|-|TRBV5-1|-
TGCGCCAGCAGCTTGGTTGGAGGTGGCTACGAGCAGTACTTC
CASSLVGGGYEQYF
>TRBJ2-7|-|TRBV7-8|few
TGTGCCAGCAGCTTCCCGGCGGGACGAGAGCAGTACTTC
CASSFPAGREQYF
>TRBJ2-1|-|TRBV4-3|many
TGCGCCAGCAGCCAAGATCCAGTTGAGGGTGAGCAGTTCTTC
CASSQDPVEGEQFF
>TRBJ2-3|TRBD2|TRBV10-2|-
TGCGCCAGCAGTGAGCTACCAGGACTAGCGGGAGTGGGAGATACGCAGTATTTT
CASSELPGLAGVGDTQYF
>TRBJ2-3|TRBD2|TRBV3-1|once
TGTGCCAGCAGCCAAGGACTAGCGGGGGGGTCCACGCAGTATTTT
CASSQGLAGGSTQYF